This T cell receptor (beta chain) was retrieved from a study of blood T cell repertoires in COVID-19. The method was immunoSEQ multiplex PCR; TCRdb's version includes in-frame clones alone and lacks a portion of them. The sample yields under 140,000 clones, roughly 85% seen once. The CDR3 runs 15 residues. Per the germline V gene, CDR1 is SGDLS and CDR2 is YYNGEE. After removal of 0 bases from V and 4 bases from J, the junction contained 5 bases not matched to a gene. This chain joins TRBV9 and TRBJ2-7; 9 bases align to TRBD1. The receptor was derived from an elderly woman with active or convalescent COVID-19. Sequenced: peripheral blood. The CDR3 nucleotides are TGTGCCAGCAGCGTAGGGGACAGGGTGGATTACGAGCAGTACTTC. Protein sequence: CASSVGDRVDYEQYF. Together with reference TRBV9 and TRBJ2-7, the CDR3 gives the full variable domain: DSGVTQTPKHLITATGQRVTLRCSPRSGDLSVYWYQQSLDQGLQFLIQYYNGEERAKGNILERFSAQQFPDLHSELNLSSLELGDSALYFCASSVGDRVDYEQYFGPGTRLTVT.